This TCR beta chain was captured in a study of T cell repertoires in cytomegalovirus infection. Study-wide context: Public TCR beta signatures were indicative of both CMV infection and a matching HLA type. Study-wide points: Ex vivo, HLA-C-restricted CMV-specific TCR beta clonotypes prevailed over the rest of the response.

The length of the CDR3 is 15 residues. V was trimmed by 1 base and J by 7 bases, leaving 16 bases between them. The germline gives CDR1 SEHNR, CDR2 FQNEAQ (reference sequence). TCRdb independently ran MiXCR on the reads; one entry per CDR3 protein. The sample holds around 89,000 distinct CDR3 sequences, approximately 30% seen once. On this clonotype itself: Its antigen is still unknown.

The rearrangement joins TRBV7-9 to TRBJ1-1; a weak D match, TRBD1 (6 bases). The TCR was taken from a human donor in good health (CMV status not recorded). Some clones in this sample may be carry-over from other donors' samples. Sequencing was performed on CD8+ T cells from cultured PBMCs, taken from culture after CMV antigen stimulation. The CDR3 is CASSLELQGEIEAFF. The CDR3 DNA reads TGTGCCAGCAGCTTAGAATTACAGGGAGAAATTGAAGCTTTCTTT. Filled out from reference TRBV7-9 and TRBJ1-1, the complete variable domain reads DTGVSQNPRHKITKRGQNVTFRCDPISEHNRLYWYRQTLGQGPEFLTYFQNEAQLEKSRLLSDRFSAERPKGSFSTLEIQRTEQGDSAMYLCASSLELQGEIEAFFGQGTRLTVV.